A single sample is the source of the 8 T cell receptor beta chains below, sequenced in a study of cytotoxic CD8 clonotypes in ibrutinib-treated CLL (TCRdb year 2021). The time point label here, explained by the study, means: roughly 2 years on ibrutinib. Library method: the immunoSEQ multiplex PCR assay. This immuneACCESS table, as held by TCRdb, lists in-frame sequences with V and J called but not all clones. Of the missing ones, under half trace to an unresolved V gene in checked studies; the others have no known cause. The sample includes about 120,000 clones, with 45% to 65% observed a single time. The ten largest clones add up to about 40% of the sample. The sequenced sample was PBMCs, obtained after 24 months of ibrutinib treatment. These receptors originate from a human donor with chronic lymphocytic leukemia.

V gene TRBV10-3 combines with J gene TRBJ2-2, with D possibly being TRBD1 (5 bases). The germline CDR1 and CDR2 sequences are ENHRY and SYGVKD. The CDR3 is 12 amino acids. V shed 9 bases and J shed 4 bases, with 9 bases lying between them. CDR3 residues: CAMTTATGELFF. The CDR3 DNA follows: TGTGCCATGACGACAGCCACCGGGGAGCTGTTTTTT.

This clone was observed a few times. The chain couples TRBV6-1 to TRBJ1-2; D is ambiguous. Germline CDR1 is MNHNS and CDR2 is SASEGT. This CDR3 contains 11 residues. The V gene lost 1 base and the J gene lost 7 bases, with 4 bases spanning the gap. This CDR3 reads CASSEERGYTF. CDR3 DNA: TGTGCCAGCAGTGAAGAACGTGGCTACACCTTC.

The rearrangement links TRBV9 to TRBJ2-2; D gene uncertain. The CDR3 sequence is 14 residues long. V was pared by 4 bases and J by 6 bases, with 13 bases between. In germline, CDR1 is SGDLS, CDR2 YYNGEE. The CDR3 DNA reads as TGTGCCAGCAGCCTCGTGTTTGGGCCCGGGGAGCTGTTTTTT. It is translated as CASSLVFGPGELFF.

The rearrangement links TRBV29-1 to TRBJ2-7; D is perhaps TRBD1 (6 bases). Between the trimmed V and J ends, which lost 6 bases and 5 bases, there was a span of 14 bases. The CDR3 covers 12 residues. Germline CDR1 and CDR2: SQVTM and ANQGSEA. The CDR3 loop is CSVVVQGNEQYF. The CDR3 nucleotides are TGCAGCGTCGTGGTACAGGGCAACGAGCAGTACTTC.

The V call is TRBV4-2, the J call TRBJ2-3; D remains unclear. Germline V CDR1 and CDR2: LGHNA, YNFKEQ. Trimming cost V 0 bases and J 5 bases, with 3 bases left between them. The CDR3 is made up of 12 amino acids. The CDR3 reads CASSQDRDTQYF. CDR3 nucleotide sequence: TGTGCCAGCAGCCAAGATCGAGATACGCAGTATTTT.

The table lists this clone with a few counts. The rearrangement links TRBV2 to TRBJ1-1, with 8 nucleotides matching TRBD1. The CDR3 has 14 residues. The J segment lost 2 bases and the V segment lost 6 bases, leaving 5 bases of the junction unmatched. CDR1 is SNHLY, CDR2 FYNNEI, per germline. Here the CDR3 reads CASRTGQGNTEAFF. As DNA, the CDR3 is TGTGCCAGCAGGACCGGACAGGGCAACACTGAAGCTTTCTTT.

The rearrangement joins TRBV5-1 to TRBJ2-6; D is uncertain. The CDR3 covers 16 residues. Trimming stripped 3 bases from V and 0 bases from J, with 10 bases between. CDR1 SGHRS and CDR2 YFSETQ come from the germline V gene. The CDR3 spells CASSSTSISGANVLTF. DNA of the CDR3: TGCGCCAGCAGCTCAACCTCTATCTCTGGGGCCAACGTCCTGACTTTC.

The chain has TRBV19 and TRBJ1-3; D not resolved. Trimming removed 5 bases from V and 2 bases from J, with 10 bases in between. Germline CDR1 and CDR2: LNHDA and SQIVND (reference sequence). The length of the CDR3 is 14 residues. CDR3 amino acids: CASSDGRPGNTIYF. The CDR3 DNA reads TGTGCCAGTAGTGATGGGAGGCCTGGAAACACCATATATTTT.